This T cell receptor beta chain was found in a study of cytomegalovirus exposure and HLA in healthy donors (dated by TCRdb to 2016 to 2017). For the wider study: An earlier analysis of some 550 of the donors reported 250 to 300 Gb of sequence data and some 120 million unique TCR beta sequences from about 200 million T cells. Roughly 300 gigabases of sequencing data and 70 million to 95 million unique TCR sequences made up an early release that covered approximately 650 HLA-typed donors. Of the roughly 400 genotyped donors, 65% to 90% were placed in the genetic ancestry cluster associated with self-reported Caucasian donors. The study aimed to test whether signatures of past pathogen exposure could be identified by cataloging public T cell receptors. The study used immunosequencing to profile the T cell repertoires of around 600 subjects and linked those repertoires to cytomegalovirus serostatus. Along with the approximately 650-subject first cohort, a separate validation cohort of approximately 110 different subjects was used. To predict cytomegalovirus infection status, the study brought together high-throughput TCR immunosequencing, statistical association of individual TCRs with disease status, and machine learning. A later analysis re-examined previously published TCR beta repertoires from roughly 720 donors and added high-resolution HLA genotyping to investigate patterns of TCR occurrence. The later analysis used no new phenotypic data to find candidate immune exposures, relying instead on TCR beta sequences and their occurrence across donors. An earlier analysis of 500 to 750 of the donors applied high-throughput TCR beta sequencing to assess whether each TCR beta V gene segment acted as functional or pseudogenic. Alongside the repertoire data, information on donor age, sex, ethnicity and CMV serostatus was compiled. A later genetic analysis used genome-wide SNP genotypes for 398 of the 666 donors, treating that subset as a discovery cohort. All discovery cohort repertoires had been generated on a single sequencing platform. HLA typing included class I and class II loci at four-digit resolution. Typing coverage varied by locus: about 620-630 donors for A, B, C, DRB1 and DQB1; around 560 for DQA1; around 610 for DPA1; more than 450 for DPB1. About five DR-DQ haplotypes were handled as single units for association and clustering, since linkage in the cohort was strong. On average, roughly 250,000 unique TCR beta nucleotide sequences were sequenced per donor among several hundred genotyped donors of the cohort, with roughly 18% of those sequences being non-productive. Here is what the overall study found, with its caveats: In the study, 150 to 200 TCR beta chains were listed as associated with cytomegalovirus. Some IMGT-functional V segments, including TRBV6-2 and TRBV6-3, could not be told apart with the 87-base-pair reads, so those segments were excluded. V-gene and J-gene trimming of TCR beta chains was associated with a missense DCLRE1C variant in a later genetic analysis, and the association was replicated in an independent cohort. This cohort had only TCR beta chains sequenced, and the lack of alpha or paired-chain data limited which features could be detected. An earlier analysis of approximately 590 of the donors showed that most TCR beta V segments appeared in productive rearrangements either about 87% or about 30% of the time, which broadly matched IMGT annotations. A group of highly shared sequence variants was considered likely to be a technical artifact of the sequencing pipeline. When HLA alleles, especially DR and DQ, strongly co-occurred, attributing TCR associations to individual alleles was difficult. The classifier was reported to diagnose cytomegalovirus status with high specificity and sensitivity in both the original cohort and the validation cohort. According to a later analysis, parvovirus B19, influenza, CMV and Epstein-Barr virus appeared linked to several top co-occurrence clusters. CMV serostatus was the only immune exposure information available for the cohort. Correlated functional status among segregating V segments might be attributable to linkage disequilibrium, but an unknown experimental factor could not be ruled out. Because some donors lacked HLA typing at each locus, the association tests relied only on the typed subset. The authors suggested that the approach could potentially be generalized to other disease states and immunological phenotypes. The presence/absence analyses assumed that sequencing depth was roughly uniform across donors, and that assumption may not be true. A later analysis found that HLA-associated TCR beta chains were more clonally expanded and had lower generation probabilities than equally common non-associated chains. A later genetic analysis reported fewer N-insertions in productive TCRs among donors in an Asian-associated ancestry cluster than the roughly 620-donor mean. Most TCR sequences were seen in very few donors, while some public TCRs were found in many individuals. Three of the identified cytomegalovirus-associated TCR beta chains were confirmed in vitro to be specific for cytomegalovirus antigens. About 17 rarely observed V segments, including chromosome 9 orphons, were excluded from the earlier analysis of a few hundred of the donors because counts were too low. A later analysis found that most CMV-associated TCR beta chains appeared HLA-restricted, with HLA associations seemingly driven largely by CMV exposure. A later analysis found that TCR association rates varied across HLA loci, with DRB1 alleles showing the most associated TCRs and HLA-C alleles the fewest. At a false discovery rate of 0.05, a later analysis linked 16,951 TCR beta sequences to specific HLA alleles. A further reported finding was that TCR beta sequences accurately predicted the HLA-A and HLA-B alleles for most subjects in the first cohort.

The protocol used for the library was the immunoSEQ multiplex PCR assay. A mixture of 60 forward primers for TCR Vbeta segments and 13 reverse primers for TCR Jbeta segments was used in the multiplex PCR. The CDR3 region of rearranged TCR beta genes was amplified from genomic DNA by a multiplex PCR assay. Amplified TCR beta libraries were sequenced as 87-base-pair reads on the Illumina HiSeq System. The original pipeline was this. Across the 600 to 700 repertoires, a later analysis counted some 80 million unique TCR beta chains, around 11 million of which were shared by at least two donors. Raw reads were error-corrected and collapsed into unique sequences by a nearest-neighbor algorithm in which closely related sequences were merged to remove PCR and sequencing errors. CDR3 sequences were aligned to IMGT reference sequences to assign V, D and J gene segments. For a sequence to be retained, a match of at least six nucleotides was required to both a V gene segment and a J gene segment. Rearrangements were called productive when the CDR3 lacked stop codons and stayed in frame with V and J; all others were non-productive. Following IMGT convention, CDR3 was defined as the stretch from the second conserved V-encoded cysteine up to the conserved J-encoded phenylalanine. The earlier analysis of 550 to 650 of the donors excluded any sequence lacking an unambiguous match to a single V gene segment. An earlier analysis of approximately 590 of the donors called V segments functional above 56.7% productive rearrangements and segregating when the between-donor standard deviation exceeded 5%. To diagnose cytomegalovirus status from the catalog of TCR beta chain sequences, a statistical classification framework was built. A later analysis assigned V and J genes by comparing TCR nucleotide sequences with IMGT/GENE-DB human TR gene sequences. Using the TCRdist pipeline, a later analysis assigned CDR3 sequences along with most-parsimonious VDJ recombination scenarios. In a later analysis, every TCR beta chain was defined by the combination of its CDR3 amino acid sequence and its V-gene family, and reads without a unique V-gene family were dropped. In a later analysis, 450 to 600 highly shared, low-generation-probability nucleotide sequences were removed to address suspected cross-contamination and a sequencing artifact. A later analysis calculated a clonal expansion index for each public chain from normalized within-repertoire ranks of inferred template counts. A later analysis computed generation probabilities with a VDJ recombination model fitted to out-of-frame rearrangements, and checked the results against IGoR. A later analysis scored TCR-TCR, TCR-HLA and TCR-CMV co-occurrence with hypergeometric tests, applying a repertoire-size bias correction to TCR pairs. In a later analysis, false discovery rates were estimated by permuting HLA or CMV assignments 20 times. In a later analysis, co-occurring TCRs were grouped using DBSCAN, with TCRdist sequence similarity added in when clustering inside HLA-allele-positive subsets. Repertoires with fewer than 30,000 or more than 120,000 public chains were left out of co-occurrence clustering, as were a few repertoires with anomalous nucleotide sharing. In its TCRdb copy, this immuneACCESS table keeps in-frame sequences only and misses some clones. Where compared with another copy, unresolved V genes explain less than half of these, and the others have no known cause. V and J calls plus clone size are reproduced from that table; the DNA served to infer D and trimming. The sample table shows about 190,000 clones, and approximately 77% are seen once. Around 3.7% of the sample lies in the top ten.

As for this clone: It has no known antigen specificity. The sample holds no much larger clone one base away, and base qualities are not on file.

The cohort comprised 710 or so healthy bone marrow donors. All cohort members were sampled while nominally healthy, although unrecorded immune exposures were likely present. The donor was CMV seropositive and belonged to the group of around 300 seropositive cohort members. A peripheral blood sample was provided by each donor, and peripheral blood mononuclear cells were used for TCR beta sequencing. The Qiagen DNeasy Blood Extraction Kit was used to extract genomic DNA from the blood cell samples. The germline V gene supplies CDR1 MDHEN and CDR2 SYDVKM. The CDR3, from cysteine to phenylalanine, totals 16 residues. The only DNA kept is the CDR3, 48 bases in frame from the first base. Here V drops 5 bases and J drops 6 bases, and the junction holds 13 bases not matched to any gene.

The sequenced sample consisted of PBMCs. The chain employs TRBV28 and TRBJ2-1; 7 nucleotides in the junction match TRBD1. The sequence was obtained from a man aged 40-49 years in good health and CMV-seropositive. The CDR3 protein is CASSPALTGTSNEQFF. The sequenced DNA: TGTGCCAGCAGTCCCGCCCTGACAGGGACATCCAATGAGCAGTTCTTC.